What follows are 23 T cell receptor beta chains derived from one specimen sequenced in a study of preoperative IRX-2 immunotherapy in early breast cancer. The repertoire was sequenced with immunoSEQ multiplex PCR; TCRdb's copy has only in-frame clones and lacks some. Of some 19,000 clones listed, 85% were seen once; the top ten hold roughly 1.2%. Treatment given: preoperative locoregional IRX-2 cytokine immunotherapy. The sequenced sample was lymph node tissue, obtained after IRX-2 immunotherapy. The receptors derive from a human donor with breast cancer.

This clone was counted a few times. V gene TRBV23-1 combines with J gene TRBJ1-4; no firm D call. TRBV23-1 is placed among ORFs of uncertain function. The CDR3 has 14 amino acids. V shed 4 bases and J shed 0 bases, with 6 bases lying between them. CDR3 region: CASSLAATNEKLFF. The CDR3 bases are TGCGCCAGCAGTCTGGCTGCAACTAATGAAAAACTGTTTTTT.

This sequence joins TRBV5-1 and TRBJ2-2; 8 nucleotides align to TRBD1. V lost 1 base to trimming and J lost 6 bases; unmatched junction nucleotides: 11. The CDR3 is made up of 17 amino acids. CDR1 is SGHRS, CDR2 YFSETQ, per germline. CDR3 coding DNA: TGCGCCAGCAGCTTGACGAGACAGGGGTCCTCTCCCGGGGAGCTGTTTTTT. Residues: CASSLTRQGSSPGELFF.

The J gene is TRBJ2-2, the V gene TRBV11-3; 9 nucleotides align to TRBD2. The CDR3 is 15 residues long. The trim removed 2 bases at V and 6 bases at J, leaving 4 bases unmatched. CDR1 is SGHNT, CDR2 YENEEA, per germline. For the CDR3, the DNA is TGTGCCAGCAGCTTACTAGCGGGATTAGCCGGGGAGCTGTTTTTT. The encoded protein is CASSLLAGLAGELFF.

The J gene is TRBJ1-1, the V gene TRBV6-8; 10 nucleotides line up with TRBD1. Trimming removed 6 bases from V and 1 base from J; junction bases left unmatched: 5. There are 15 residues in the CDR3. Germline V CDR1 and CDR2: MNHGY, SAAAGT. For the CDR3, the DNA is TGTGCCAGCAGACCTTGGACAGGGGGGAACACTGAAGCTTTCTTT. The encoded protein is CASRPWTGGNTEAFF.

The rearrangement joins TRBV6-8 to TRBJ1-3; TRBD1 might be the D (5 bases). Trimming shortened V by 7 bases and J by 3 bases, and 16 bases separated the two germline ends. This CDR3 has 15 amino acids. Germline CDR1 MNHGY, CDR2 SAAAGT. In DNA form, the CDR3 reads TGTGCCAGCAAGTACAACGCAGGGAGTGGAAACACCATATATTTT. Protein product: CASKYNAGSGNTIYF.

CDR3 protein: CASTVSGRRTDTQYF. CDR3 bases: TGCGCCAGCACGGTAAGCGGGAGGCGCACAGATACGCAGTATTTT. The gene calls are TRBV5-1 and TRBJ2-3; the match to TRBD2 covers 9 bases. Germline V CDR1 and CDR2: SGHRS, YFSETQ. The CDR3 has 15 amino acids. J gave up 1 base and V 6 bases, and 6 bases lay outside the gene matches.

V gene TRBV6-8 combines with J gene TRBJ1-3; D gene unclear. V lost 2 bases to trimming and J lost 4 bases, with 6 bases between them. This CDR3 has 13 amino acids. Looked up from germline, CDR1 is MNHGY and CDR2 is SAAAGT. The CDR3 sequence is CASSYDGGNTIYF. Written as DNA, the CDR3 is TGTGCCAGCAGTTACGACGGAGGAAACACCATATATTTT.

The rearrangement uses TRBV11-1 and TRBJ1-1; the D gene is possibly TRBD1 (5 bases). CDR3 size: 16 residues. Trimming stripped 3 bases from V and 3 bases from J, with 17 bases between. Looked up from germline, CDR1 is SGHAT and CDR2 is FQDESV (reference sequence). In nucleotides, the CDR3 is TGTGCCAGCAGCTTGGGAACAGGCCAAGGGTACACTGAAGCTTTCTTT. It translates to CASSLGTGQGYTEAFF.

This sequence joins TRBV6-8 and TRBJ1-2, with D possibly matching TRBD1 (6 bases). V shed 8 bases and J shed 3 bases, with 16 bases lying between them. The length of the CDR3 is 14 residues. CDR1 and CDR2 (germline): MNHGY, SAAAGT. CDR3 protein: CASSVRGEDYGYTF. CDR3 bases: TGTGCCAGCTCCGTCAGGGGTGAGGACTATGGCTACACCTTC.

The CDR3 reads CASSSRTSGSGFYEQYF. The CDR3 bases are TGTGCCAGCAGCTCCCGGACTAGCGGGAGCGGTTTTTACGAGCAGTACTTC. J is TRBJ2-7 and V is TRBV11-3, with 13 nucleotides matching TRBD2. V dropped 4 bases and J dropped 4; count of bases not matched to a gene: 10. Germline-derived CDR1 and CDR2 are SGHNT and YENEEA. CDR3 length: 17 residues.

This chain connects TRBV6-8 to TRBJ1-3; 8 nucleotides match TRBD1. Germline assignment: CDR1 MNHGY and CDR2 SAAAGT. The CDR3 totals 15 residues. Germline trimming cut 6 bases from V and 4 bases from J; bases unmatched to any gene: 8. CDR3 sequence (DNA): TGTGCCAGCAGCAAAACCGGGACAGGAGGAAACACCATATATTTT. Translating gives CASSKTGTGGNTIYF.

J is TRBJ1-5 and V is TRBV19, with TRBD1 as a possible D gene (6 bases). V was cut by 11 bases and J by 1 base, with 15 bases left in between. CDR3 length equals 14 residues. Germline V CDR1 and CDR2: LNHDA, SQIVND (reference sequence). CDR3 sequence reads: CASRRGASNQPQHF. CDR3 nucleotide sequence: TGTGCCTCAAGGCGGGGGGCAAGCAATCAGCCCCAGCATTTT.

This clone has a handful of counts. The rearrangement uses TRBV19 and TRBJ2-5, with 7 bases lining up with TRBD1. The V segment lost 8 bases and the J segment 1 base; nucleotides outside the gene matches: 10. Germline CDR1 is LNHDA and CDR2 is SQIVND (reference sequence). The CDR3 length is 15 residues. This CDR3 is CASGDSWGFQETQYF. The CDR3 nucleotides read TGTGCCAGTGGGGACAGTTGGGGGTTCCAAGAGACCCAGTACTTC.

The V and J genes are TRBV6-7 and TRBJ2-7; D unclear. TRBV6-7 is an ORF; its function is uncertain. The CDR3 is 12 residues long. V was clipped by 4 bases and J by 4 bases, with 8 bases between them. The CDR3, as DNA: TGTGCCAGCAGTTTAAACACGTACGAGCAGTACTTC. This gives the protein CASSLNTYEQYF.

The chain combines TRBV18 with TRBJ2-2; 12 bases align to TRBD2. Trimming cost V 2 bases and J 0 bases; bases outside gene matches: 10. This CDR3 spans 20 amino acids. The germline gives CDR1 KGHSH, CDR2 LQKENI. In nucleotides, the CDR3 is TGTGCCAGCTCACCAGTACGGCTAGCGGGAGGGACCCCGAACACCGGGGAGCTGTTTTTT. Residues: CASSPVRLAGGTPNTGELFF.

CDR3 loop: CSPVEQAGDTQYF. For the CDR3, the DNA is TGCAGCCCCGTTGAACAGGCGGGAGATACGCAGTATTTT. The chain has TRBV29-1 and TRBJ2-3; tentatively, D is TRBD1 or TRBD2 (5 bases each). V was pared by 8 bases and J by 5 bases, with 17 bases between. From germline, CDR1 is SQVTM and CDR2 ANQGSEA. CDR3 length equals 13 residues.

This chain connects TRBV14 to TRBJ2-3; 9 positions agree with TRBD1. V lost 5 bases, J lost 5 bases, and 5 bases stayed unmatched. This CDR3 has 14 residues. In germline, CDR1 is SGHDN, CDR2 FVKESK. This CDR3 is CASSTGTGLDTQYF. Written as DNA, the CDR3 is TGTGCCAGCAGCACCGGGACAGGGTTAGATACGCAGTATTTT.

CDR3 nucleotides: TGTGCCAGCGGTTCTGAGGGGGATCTCACAGATACGCAGTATTTT. This gives the protein CASGSEGDLTDTQYF. The rearrangement links TRBV6-8 to TRBJ2-3; D may be TRBD1 (6 bases). Germline assignment: CDR1 MNHGY and CDR2 SAAAGT. The CDR3 is 15 amino acids. The V gene lost 8 bases and the J gene lost 2 bases, with 17 bases spanning the gap.

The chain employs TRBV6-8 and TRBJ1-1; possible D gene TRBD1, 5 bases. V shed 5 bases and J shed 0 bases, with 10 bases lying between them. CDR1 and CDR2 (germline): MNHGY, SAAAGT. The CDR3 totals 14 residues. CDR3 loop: CASSPGTVNTEAFF. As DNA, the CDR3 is TGTGCCAGCAGTCCAGGGACGGTGAACACTGAAGCTTTCTTT.

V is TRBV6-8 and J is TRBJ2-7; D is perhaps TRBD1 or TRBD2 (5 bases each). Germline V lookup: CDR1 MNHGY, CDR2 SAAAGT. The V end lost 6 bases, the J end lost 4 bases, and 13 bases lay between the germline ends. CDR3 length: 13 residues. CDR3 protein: CASRVPGPYEQYF. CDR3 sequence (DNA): TGTGCCAGCAGGGTACCGGGACCGTACGAGCAGTACTTC.

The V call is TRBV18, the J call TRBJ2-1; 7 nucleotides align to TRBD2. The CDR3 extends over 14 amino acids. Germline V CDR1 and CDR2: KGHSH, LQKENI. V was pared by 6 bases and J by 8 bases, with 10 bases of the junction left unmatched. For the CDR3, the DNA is TGTGCCAGCTCCACCAGGGAGGGAATATATGAGCAGTTCTTC. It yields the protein CASSTREGIYEQFF.

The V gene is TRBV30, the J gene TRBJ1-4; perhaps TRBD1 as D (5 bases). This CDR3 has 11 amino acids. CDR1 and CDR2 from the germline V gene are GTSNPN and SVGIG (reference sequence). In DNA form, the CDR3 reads TGTGCGACCCAGGGATACGAAAAACTGTTTTTT. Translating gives CATQGYEKLFF.

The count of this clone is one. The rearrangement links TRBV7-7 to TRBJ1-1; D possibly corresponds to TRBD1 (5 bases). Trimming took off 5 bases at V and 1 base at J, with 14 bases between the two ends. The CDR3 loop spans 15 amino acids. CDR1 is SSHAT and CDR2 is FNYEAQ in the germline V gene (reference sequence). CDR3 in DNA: TGTGCCAGCAGCGGGGGGGAACGGACGAACACTGAAGCTTTCTTT. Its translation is CASSGGERTNTEAFF.